This T cell receptor (beta chain) comes out of a study of beta chain features in type 1 diabetes. Study-level results: Within patients, naive, central memory and Treg TCRB repertoires seemed more similar than within healthy donors. HLA influence on TCRB rearrangement stayed unresolved here. The study found moderately but significantly shorter TCRB CDR3s in all four CD4+ subsets of Type 1 diabetes patients.

Reverse transcribing all isolated RNA meant expressed TCRB transcripts were sequenced. The protocol was immunoSEQ multiplex PCR, while the TCRdb copy is restricted to in-frame clones and leaves out a portion. The sample lists 160,000 or so clones, 8.5% to 10% occurring once. The CDR3 sequence is 14 residues long. With 4 bases clipped from V and 4 bases from J, the junction kept 1 base outside the gene matches. CDR1 is LGHNA and CDR2 is YNFKEQ in the germline V gene. A note on this clone: The antigen is not known.

The chain couples TRBV4-2 to TRBJ2-5; TRBD2 matches 12 bases. The sequenced sample was central memory CD4+ T cells from blood. The sequence was collected from a woman aged 30 to 39 with type 1 diabetes. The CDR3 coding sequence is TGTGCCAGCAGCCCGGGACTAGCGGGAGAGACCCAGTACTTC. Translated, it gives CASSPGLAGETQYF.